This T cell receptor (beta chain) stems from a study of T-cell memory formation after mild COVID-19. Across the study: There were largely donor-specific TCR clusters.

To note about this clonotype: Antigen unknown.

Study-level points and caveats: The study found contracting CD4+ clones mainly in CM and EM and contracting CD8+ clones in EMRA. Some clones that responded were present in memory (sampled pre-infection), which suggests cross-reactive memory joined.

5'RACE primed from the constant segment yielded TCR alpha and TCR beta cDNA libraries bearing sample barcodes and UMIs. TCRdb called the 5' RACE reads again in MiXCR, with one record for every CDR3 protein. The sample has almost 550,000 distinct CDR3 sequences, just over 20% seen once; the top ten hold approximately 13%. Trimming cost V 2 bases and J 6 bases, with 13 bases left between them. Germline V CDR1 and CDR2: MNHEY, SMNVEV (reference sequence). The CDR3 is made up of 15 amino acids. Sequencing was done on a sample of PBMCs or a T cell subset sorted from them (not recorded which). The source of this sequence is an adult woman who had mild COVID-19 (a few samples of this study predate the infection). Cell type and time point are not known. The V and J genes are TRBV27 and TRBJ1-4, with a possible D match to TRBD1 (5 bases). The CDR3 DNA follows: TGTGCCAGCAGTTTAATTGTCCAGGGCCATGAAAAACTGTTTTTT. Amino acid sequence: CASSLIVQGHEKLFF.